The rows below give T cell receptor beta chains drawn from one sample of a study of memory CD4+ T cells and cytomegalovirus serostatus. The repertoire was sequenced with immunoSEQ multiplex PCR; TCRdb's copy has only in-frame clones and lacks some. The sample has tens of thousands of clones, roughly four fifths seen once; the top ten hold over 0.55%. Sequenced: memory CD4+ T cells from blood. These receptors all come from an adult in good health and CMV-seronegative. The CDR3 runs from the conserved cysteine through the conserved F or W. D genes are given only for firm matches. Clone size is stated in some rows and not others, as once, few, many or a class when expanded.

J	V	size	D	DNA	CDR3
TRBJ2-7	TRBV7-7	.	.	TGTGCCAGCAGCCCCGGTGAGGGGGCCTACGAGCAGTACTTC	CASSPGEGAYEQYF
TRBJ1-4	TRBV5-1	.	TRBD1	TGCGCCAGCAGCCCCGGGACAGGGGCAACTAATGAAAAACTGTTTTTT	CASSPGTGATNEKLFF
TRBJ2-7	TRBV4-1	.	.	TGCGCCAGCAGCCAAGAAAGGTCGACCTCTTACGAGCAGTACTTC	CASSQERSTSYEQYF
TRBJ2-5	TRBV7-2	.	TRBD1	TGTGCCAGCAGCCGTGGACAGGGCGTCCAAGAGACCCAGTACTTC	CASSRGQGVQETQYF
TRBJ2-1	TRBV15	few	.	TGTGCCACCAGCAGGACTCGCTTCGACAATGAGCAGTTCTTC	CATSRTRFDNEQFF
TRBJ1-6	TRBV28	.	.	TGTGCCAGCAGACCGGGGGGGTTAAATTCACCCCTCCACTTT	CASRPGGLNSPLHF
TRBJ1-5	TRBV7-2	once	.	TGTGCCAGCAGCTTAGTGGGGGGTGGGGCCTCCGATCAGCCCCAGCATTTT	CASSLVGGGASDQPQHF
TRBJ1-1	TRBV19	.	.	TGTGCCAGTAAACCCCCTTTGGCAGGGGCCGAAGCTTTCTTT	CASKPPLAGAEAFF
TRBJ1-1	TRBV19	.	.	TGTGCCAGTACCCCCGGGGCGAGGGTCACTGAAGCTTTCTTT	CASTPGARVTEAFF
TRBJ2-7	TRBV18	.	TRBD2	TGTGCCAGCTCACCTAATAGCGGGAGCTACGAGCAGTACTTC	CASSPNSGSYEQYF
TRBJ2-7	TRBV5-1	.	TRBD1	TGCGCCAGCAGCGTGGACAGGGGGGCTTACGAGCAGTACTTC	CASSVDRGAYEQYF
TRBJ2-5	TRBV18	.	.	TGTGCCAGCTCACCATTATCCGGTACAGGTTTGGGGGAGACCCAGTACTTC	CASSPLSGTGLGETQYF
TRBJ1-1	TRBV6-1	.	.	TGTGCCAGCTGCAGGTCTCCCACGATGAACACTGAAGCTTTCTTT	CASCRSPTMNTEAFF
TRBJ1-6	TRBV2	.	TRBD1	TGTGCCAGCAGCCCGGGAAGACAGGGCCCCTCGAATTCACCCCTCCACTTT	CASSPGRQGPSNSPLHF
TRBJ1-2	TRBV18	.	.	TGTGCCAGCTCACCAGATGCAGGCTCCTATGGCTACACCTTC	CASSPDAGSYGYTF
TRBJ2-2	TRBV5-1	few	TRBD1	TGCGCCAGCAGCTCAGGACAGGCAAACACCGGGGAGCTGTTTTTT	CASSSGQANTGELFF
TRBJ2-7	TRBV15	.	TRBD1	TGTGCCACCAGCAGAGCCGGGACAGGGGCCCTCGAGCAGTACTTC	CATSRAGTGALEQYF
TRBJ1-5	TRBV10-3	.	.	TGTGCCATCAGCCGGACTTATAGCAATCAGCCCCAGCATTTT	CAISRTYSNQPQHF
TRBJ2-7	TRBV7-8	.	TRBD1	TGTGCCAGCAGCTTAGGAGGGGGCGTTGGTTCGGGCGAGCAGTACTTC	CASSLGGGVGSGEQYF
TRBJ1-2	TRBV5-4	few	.	TGTGCCAGCAGCTTGGCGGGGGCGGCCTATGGCTACACCTTC	CASSLAGAAYGYTF
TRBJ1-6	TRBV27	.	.	TGTGCCAGCAGTTTCGGGGAAAGTTCACCCCTCCACTTT	CASSFGESSPLHF
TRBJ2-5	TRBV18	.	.	TGTGCCAGCTCACCATCCCAAGAGACCCAGTACTTC	CASSPSQETQYF
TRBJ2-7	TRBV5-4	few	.	TGTGCCAGCAAAAACTGGGGCAAGGACGAGCAGTACTTC	CASKNWGKDEQYF
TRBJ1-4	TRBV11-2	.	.	TGTGCCAGCAGCTTAGATCGGGGTCCAGAAAAACTGTTTTTT	CASSLDRGPEKLFF
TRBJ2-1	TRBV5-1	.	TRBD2	TGCGCCAGCAGCGAGGGGACTAGCGGGGCGGGTGAGCAGTTCTTC	CASSEGTSGAGEQFF
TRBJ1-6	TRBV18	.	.	TGTGCCAGCTCACCAGGGAATTCACCCCTCCACTTT	CASSPGNSPLHF
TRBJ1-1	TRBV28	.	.	TGTGCCAGCAGTTTATCAGGGGTTATGAACACTGAAGCTTTCTTT	CASSLSGVMNTEAFF
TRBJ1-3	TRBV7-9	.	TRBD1	TGTGCCAGCAGCCCCTCACAGGGGGCGTCTGGAAACACCATATATTTT	CASSPSQGASGNTIYF
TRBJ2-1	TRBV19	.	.	TGTGCCAGTAGTACCGGCTGGTCGGATGAGCAGTTCTTC	CASSTGWSDEQFF
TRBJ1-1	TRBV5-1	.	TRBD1	TGCGCCAGCAGACGACAGGGGACGAACACTGAAGCTTTCTTT	CASRRQGTNTEAFF
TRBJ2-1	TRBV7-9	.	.	TGTGCCAGCGGTATTAATGAGCAGTTCTTC	CASGINEQFF
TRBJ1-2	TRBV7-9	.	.	TGTGCCAGCAGCATGGGACGAGTGGGAGCCAATGGCTACACCTTC	CASSMGRVGANGYTF
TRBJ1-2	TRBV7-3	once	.	TGTGCCAGCAGCTTAAATAAGGGATCGGCCGGCTACACCTTC	CASSLNKGSAGYTF
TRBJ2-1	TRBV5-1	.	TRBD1	TGCGCCAGCAGCTTGTACGGACAGGGGGCCTACAATGAGCAGTTCTTC	CASSLYGQGAYNEQFF
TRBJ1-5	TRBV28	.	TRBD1	TGTGCCAGCAGACCACCCCGGGGGCAGGGGGGCGGTCAGCCCCAGCATTTT	CASRPPRGQGGGQPQHF
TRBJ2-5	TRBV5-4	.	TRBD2	TGTGCCAGCAGCTTACGGGGGGGGCTGCTAGCGGGGCACCAAGAGACCCAGTACTTC	CASSLRGGLLAGHQETQYF
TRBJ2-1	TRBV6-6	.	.	TGTGCCAGCAGGGATGGGGCGATCTCCTACAATGAGCAGTTCTTC	CASRDGAISYNEQFF
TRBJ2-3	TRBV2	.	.	TGTGCCAGCAGTGAGGGGGGGGGCAGAGATACGCAGTATTTT	CASSEGGGRDTQYF
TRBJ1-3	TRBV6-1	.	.	TGTGCCAGCAGTGAAAATTCTGGAAACACCATATATTTT	CASSENSGNTIYF
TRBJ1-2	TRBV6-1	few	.	TGTGCCAGCAGTGAATGGGAGAGCAATGGCTACACCTTC	CASSEWESNGYTF
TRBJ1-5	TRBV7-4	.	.	TGTGCCAGCAGCCCGGGTGGGGGGCTCGATCAGCCCCAGCATTTT	CASSPGGGLDQPQHF
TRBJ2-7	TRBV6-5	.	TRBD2	TGTGCCAGCAAGAGCGCGGGGGGACCCTCCTACGAGCAGTACTTC	CASKSAGGPSYEQYF
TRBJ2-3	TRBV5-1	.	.	TGCGCCAGCAGCTTTCAGGAGAACACAGATACGCAGTATTTT	CASSFQENTDTQYF